This TCR beta chain is from a study of vaccination effects on CD4 cells after COVID-19. Background on the study: After the second dose, samples were taken at median day 72.

On this clone: What it recognizes is unknown.

Sequencing was performed with immunoSEQ multiplex PCR; in TCRdb, only in-frame clones are kept and a portion is missing. The sample has 60,000 to 80,000 clones, over 70% seen once; the top ten hold under 2.5%. Following an approximately ten-day culture, CD4+ T cells were purified. Participants were given two doses of BNT162b2 or mRNA-1273 vaccine. Germline CDR1 and CDR2: LGHDT and YNNKEL (reference sequence). The V gene lost 1 base and the J gene lost 8 bases, with 11 bases spanning the gap. CDR3 length: 14 residues. The clonotype comes from a human donor who received a COVID-19 vaccine. The rearrangement joins TRBV3-1 (or the pseudogene TRBV3-2) to TRBJ1-4; D is unresolved. The sequenced sample was CD4+ T cells from PBMCs cultured without peptide, obtained after COVID-19 vaccination. The DNA for the CDR3 is TGTGCCAGCAGCCAAGTAACCTCGGACGAAAAACTGTTTTTT. It encodes CASSQVTSDEKLFF.